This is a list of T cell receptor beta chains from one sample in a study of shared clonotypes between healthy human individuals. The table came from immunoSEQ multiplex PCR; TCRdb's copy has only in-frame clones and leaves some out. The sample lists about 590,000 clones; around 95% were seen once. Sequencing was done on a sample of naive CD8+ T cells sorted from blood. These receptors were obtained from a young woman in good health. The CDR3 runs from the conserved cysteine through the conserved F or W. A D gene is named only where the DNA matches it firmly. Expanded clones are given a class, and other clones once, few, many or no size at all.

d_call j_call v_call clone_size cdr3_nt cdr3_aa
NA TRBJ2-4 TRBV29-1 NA TGCAGCTTTAGAGAAGGGACCAAAAACATTCAGTACTTC CSFREGTKNIQYF
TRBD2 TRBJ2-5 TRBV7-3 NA TGTGCCAGCAGCCAAATCCACTGGCGGGAGGGGGTAGAGACCCAGTACTTC CASSQIHWREGVETQYF
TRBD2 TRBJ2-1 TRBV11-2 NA TGTGCCAGCAGCTTAGAGGGACTAGCGGCTTACAATGAGCAGTTCTTC CASSLEGLAAYNEQFF
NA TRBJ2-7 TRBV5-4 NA TGTGCCAGCAGCTTGGGACTTTATCAACACTACGAGCAGTACTTC CASSLGLYQHYEQYF
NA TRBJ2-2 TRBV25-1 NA TGTGCCAGCAGTGTTGGGGCGAGGGAGCTGTTTTTT CASSVGARELFF
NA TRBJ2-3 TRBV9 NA TGTGCCAGCAGCGTAGAAGTACAGGCAGATACGCAGTATTTT CASSVEVQADTQYF
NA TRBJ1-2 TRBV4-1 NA TGCGCCAGCAGCGGAGATAAAACAGGGTTCATATCGGATGGCTACACCTTC CASSGDKTGFISDGYTF
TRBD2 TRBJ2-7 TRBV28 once TGTGCCAGCAGTCCGGGACTAGCGGGATTGAGCTCCTACGAGCAGTACTTC CASSPGLAGLSSYEQYF
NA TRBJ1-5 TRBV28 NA TGTGCCAGCAGTTTTCTCAGCAATCAGCCCCAGCATTTT CASSFLSNQPQHF
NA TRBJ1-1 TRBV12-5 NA TGTGCTAGTGCCTCCGGGCCTTTCGGGGCTGAAGCTTTCTTT CASASGPFGAEAFF
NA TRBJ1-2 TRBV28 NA TGTGCCAGCAGGGCGAAAGGGGGGGGCTATGGCTACACCTTC CASRAKGGGYGYTF
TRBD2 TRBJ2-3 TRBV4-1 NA TGCGCCAGCAGCCAAGAAGGGGCTAGCGGGATGTCAGATACGCAGTATTTT CASSQEGASGMSDTQYF
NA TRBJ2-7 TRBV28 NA TGTGCCAGCAGAAAAGGGCTTGGGGGGTCACCCGACGAGCAGTACTTC CASRKGLGGSPDEQYF
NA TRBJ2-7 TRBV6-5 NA TGTGCCAGCAGCAACGGGTACGAGCAGTACTTC CASSNGYEQYF
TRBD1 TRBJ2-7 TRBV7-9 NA TGTGCCAGCAGCCTCAAGTTTGGGACAGGGCGGCTCGAGCAGTACTTC CASSLKFGTGRLEQYF
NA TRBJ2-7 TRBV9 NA TGTGCCAGCAGCGTAGCTGGAGTGGGAGGGGGCGAGCAGTACTTC CASSVAGVGGGEQYF
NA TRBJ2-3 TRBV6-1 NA TGTGCCAGCAGTGAACGGAGTGCAGGCCTCACAGATACGCAGTATTTT CASSERSAGLTDTQYF
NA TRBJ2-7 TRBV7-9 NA TGTGCCAGCGGGTTTATGGAGCCGAACTACGAGCAGTACTTC CASGFMEPNYEQYF
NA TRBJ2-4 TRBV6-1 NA TGTGCCAGCAGTGAAATGGGAAGAACCAAAAACATTCAGTACTTC CASSEMGRTKNIQYF
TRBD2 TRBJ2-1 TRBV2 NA TGTGCCAGCATCCACCTAGCGGGAGGCATAGACAATGAGCAGTTCTTC CASIHLAGGIDNEQFF
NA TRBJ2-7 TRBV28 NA TGTGCCAGCAGTTTACTGGGTAGCTACGAGCAGTACTTC CASSLLGSYEQYF
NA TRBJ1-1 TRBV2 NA TGTGCCAGCAATTGGGGCGGGCTCAACACTGAAGCTTTCTTT CASNWGGLNTEAFF